This T cell receptor beta chain came from a study of blood T cell repertoires in COVID-19. Across the study: The United States, Italy and Spain were the sources of the acute and convalescent COVID-19 samples. T cells, B-cell-depleted T cells, or PBMCs supplied cDNA or gDNA.

The CDR3 runs to 11 residues. The germline CDR1 and CDR2 sequences are DFQATT and SNEGSKA (reference sequence). Methods used by the authors: The authors estimated nucleated cell counts from reference gene primer amplification. Assay: immunoSEQ multiplex PCR; the TCRdb copy retains only in-frame clones and omits some. Clonal size and the V and J genes are those of that table, whereas D and trimming came from the DNA. The sample includes about 290,000 clones, nearly 90% of them seen just once. Sample: peripheral blood. The TCR comes from a woman in her thirties with COVID-19, enrolled during active disease. The chain recombines TRBV20-1 with TRBJ2-1; 7 nucleotides agree with TRBD2. CDR3 nucleotides: TGCTCTAGCGGAACCTACAATGAGCAGTTCTTC. As protein: CSSGTYNEQFF.